The source of this T cell receptor beta chain is a study of Ad26.COV2.S vaccination and SARS-CoV-2 variants. General study findings and limits: Substantial post-vaccination breadth of spike-specific CD8+ and CD4+ T cell responses was reported.

Sequenced by immunoSEQ multiplex PCR; TCRdb stores in-frame clones only, minus some. The sample yields around 320,000 clones, approximately 80% seen once. This clone was counted only a few times. What it binds is unknown. Treatment denoted: 15 to 20 received Ad26.COV2.S at low or high dose, single or two shots; 5 received placebo; per-sample allocation not given. The study sampled participants on day 63 after the first vaccine or placebo injection. Boston supplied an adult donor aged 18-55 years. J gave up 5 bases and V 5 bases, and 7 bases lay outside the gene matches. CDR1 and CDR2 from the germline V gene are SGHKS and YYEKEE (reference sequence). CDR3 length: 13 residues.

This sequence was found in a person between 18 and 65 years old who received the Ad26.COV2.S COVID-19 vaccine or a placebo. This specimen was peripheral blood, taken in a trial of Ad26.COV2.S vaccine versus placebo. V is TRBV5-5 and J is TRBJ2-7, with 7 bases matching TRBD1. CDR3 amino acids: CASRWDSSDEQYF. CDR3 DNA sequence: TGTGCCAGCAGATGGGACAGCAGTGACGAGCAGTACTTC.